This T cell receptor (beta chain) was captured by sequencing in a study of T cells after posttransplantation cyclophosphamide. Trimming stripped 6 bases from V and 5 bases from J, with 16 bases between. This CDR3 contains 14 residues. The germline V gene has CDR1 MDHEN and CDR2 SYDVKM. Produced via immunoSEQ multiplex PCR; TCRdb's table is partial and in-frame only. The sample records 5,000 or so clones, 60% to 80% being singletons. Points from the study as a whole: TRB overlap between skin or GI tissue T cells and blood was limited. Later blood repertoires were often dominated by clones from the donor CD8+ memory compartment. After PTCy, TRB diversity resembled that of CNI/methotrexate controls.

Treatment was busulfan-fludarabine conditioning, a marrow graft, and cyclophosphamide on days +3 and +4. As regards this clone: As yet, its antigen is unknown.

Sequencing was performed on PBMCs, taken after allogeneic stem cell transplant with posttransplant cyclophosphamide. The TCR comes from a male patient over 55 who received an allogeneic stem cell transplant from an unrelated donor, was CMV-positive, and had no GVHD. The graft donor may account for some of the T cells. This chain uses TRBV28 with TRBJ1-2, with D tentatively TRBD1 (5 bases). DNA of the CDR3: TGTGCCAGCAGACCGTCAGGGCAGAGTTATGGCTACACCTTC. It is translated as CASRPSGQSYGYTF.